The 28 T cell receptor beta chains reported below all come from one sample, sequenced in a study of neurological immune-mediated disorders. The time point denotes: longitudinal time-point 1 (baseline). TCRdb re-derived calls from the 5' RACE reads in MiXCR, one entry per CDR3 protein. The sample contains tens of thousands of distinct CDR3 sequences, under 4% of which appear only once. Sequenced sample: PBMCs. The receptors here all came from a woman aged 55-75 years with multiple sclerosis.

This clonotype has a count of ten or more. DNA for the CDR3: TGCAGCGTCTGGGAGAATCAACTGTTTTTT. This sequence encodes CSVWENQLFF. The chain combines TRBV29-1 with TRBJ1-4; no reliable D call. Germline V gene sequence: CDR1 SQVTM, CDR2 ANQGSEA. The CDR3 loop spans 10 amino acids. Trimming left V 6 bases short and J 12 bases short, with 11 bases between.

This clonotype has at least ten counts. The chain joins TRBV5-6 to TRBJ1-1; the D is unclear. The V gene's germline CDR1 is SGHDT and CDR2 YYEEEE. Between the trimmed V and J ends, which lost 4 bases and 5 bases, there was a span of 12 bases. CDR3 size: 13 residues. As DNA, the CDR3 is TGTGCCAGCAGCATGACCGCGAGTACTGAAGCTTTCTTT. The encoded protein is CASSMTASTEAFF.

The sample holds many counts of this clonotype. The chain uses TRBV29-1 and TRBJ2-5, with 11 positions matching TRBD1. V gave up 7 bases and J gave up 4 bases; unmatched junction bases: 5. The CDR3 has 13 residues. Germline V gene sequence: CDR1 SQVTM, CDR2 ANQGSEA. The CDR3 DNA reads TGCAGCGCTGGACAGGGGGCGGGAGAGACCCAGTACTTC. It is translated as CSAGQGAGETQYF. The full variable domain, completed using reference TRBV29-1 and TRBJ2-5, is SAVISQKPSRDICQRGTSLTIQCQVDSQVTMMFWYRQQPGQSLTLIATANQGSEATYESGFVIDKFPISRPNLTFSTLTVSNMSPEDSSIYLCSAGQGAGETQYFGPGTRLLVL.

This clonotype was counted many times. V usage is TRBV18 and J usage is TRBJ1-5; D uncertain. The V end was cut by 2 bases, the J end by 3 bases, with 5 bases between. The CDR3 contains 13 residues. Germline-derived CDR1 and CDR2 are KGHSH and LQKENI. CDR3 nucleotides: TGTGCCAGCTCACCAGGCCTCAATCAGCCCCAGCATTTT. The encoded protein is CASSPGLNQPQHF. Looking up the rest from reference TRBV18 and TRBJ1-5 gives the full variable domain: NAGVMQNPRHLVRRRGQEARLRCSPMKGHSHVYWYRQLPEEGLKFMVYLQKENIIDESGMPKERFSAEFPKEGPSILRIQQVVRGDSAAYFCASSPGLNQPQHFGDGTRLSIL.

The table lists this clonotype with many counts. The V call is TRBV29-1, the J call TRBJ1-5; no clear D gene. Germline V gives CDR1 SQVTM, CDR2 ANQGSEA. The V and J ends lost 7 bases and 5 bases respectively, with 15 bases between them. The CDR3 loop spans 13 amino acids. This CDR3 reads CSAQRALDQPQHF. The CDR3 bases are TGCAGCGCTCAGCGGGCCCTGGATCAGCCCCAGCATTTT. The variable domain in full, completed from reference TRBV29-1 and TRBJ1-5, reads SAVISQKPSRDICQRGTSLTIQCQVDSQVTMMFWYRQQPGQSLTLIATANQGSEATYESGFVIDKFPISRPNLTFSTLTVSNMSPEDSSIYLCSAQRALDQPQHFGDGTRLSIL.

This clonotype came up many times. This chain uses TRBV3-1 with TRBJ1-2; the D is unclear. Germline CDR1 LGHDT, CDR2 YNNKEL (reference sequence). The CDR3 has 13 residues. V was trimmed by 0 bases and J by 6 bases, leaving 8 bases between them. The CDR3 DNA sequence: TGTGCCAGCAGCCAAGACCCGATAAATGGCTACACCTTC. Amino acid sequence: CASSQDPINGYTF.

This clonotype is judged medium-sized. V gene TRBV20-1 combines with J gene TRBJ2-3; the match to TRBD2 covers 9 bases. Germline CDR1 and CDR2: DFQATT and SNEGSKA (reference sequence). The CDR3 length is 17 residues. V shed 1 base and J 2 bases; nucleotides not matched to a gene: 10. The CDR3: CSARAGTSSRNTDTQYF. The CDR3 bases are TGCAGTGCTAGAGCCGGGACTAGCAGTCGAAACACAGATACGCAGTATTTT.

In this sample, this clonotype turned up many times. The chain recombines TRBV25-1 with TRBJ2-5; 7 bases are shared with TRBD1. V was pared by 7 bases and J by 0 bases, with 8 bases of the junction left unmatched. Germline V gene data show CDR1 as MGHDK and CDR2 as SYGVNS. The CDR3 has 15 residues. The CDR3 reads CASKPDRAYQETQYF. For the CDR3, the DNA is TGTGCCAGCAAACCTGACAGGGCGTACCAAGAGACCCAGTACTTC. Combining the CDR3 with reference TRBV25-1 and TRBJ2-5 gives the whole variable domain EADIYQTPRYLVIGTGKKITLECSQTMGHDKMYWYQQDPGMELHLIHYSYGVNSTEKGDLSSESTVSRIRTEHFPLTLESARPSHTSQYLCASKPDRAYQETQYFGPGTRLLVL.

This clonotype was counted ten times or more. The V and J genes are TRBV5-1 and TRBJ1-1, with TRBD1 as a possible D gene (5 bases). Trimming shortened V by 4 bases and J by 0 bases, and 7 bases separated the two germline ends. This CDR3 is 13 amino acids long. CDR1 is SGHRS and CDR2 is YFSETQ in the germline V gene. CDR3 protein: CASSKQVNTEAFF. The CDR3 region has the DNA TGCGCCAGCAGCAAACAGGTGAACACTGAAGCTTTCTTT.

This rearrangement joins TRBV7-7 to TRBJ2-7; D is perhaps TRBD1 or TRBD2 (5 bases each). V dropped 0 bases and J dropped 0 bases, with 9 bases sitting between them. CDR1 and CDR2 from the germline V gene are SSHAT and FNYEAQ (reference sequence). The CDR3 length is 15 residues. The CDR3 loop is CASSLAGDPSYEQYF. The CDR3 bases are TGTGCCAGCAGCTTAGCAGGGGACCCCTCCTACGAGCAGTACTTC. Using reference TRBV7-7 and TRBJ2-7 for the parts outside the CDR3, the full variable domain is GAGVSQSPRYKVTKRGQDVTLRCDPISSHATLYWYQQALGQGPEFLTYFNYEAQPDKSGLPSDRFSAERPEGSISTLTIQRTEQRDSAMYRCASSLAGDPSYEQYFGPGTRLTVT.

Ten or more counts support this clonotype. This chain joins TRBV20-1 and TRBJ2-4, with 9 bases fitting TRBD2. Looked up from germline, CDR1 is DFQATT and CDR2 is SNEGSKA (reference sequence). The V segment lost 2 bases and the J segment 6 bases; nucleotides outside the gene matches: 8. The CDR3 totals 15 residues. The CDR3 DNA reads as TGCAGTGCTAGAATCCTAGCGGGGTTGGGAAACATTCAGTACTTC. Amino acid sequence: CSARILAGLGNIQYF.

This clonotype was observed at least ten times. The rearrangement joins TRBV10-3 to TRBJ2-3, with 7 positions matching TRBD2. This CDR3 comprises 14 residues. CDR1 and CDR2 from the germline V gene are ENHRY and SYGVKD. V shed 4 bases and J 6 bases; nucleotides not matched to a gene: 7. The CDR3 spells CAISARTRSDTQYF. The CDR3 bases are TGTGCCATCAGTGCACGGACTAGGTCTGATACGCAGTATTTT.

The table lists this clonotype with many counts. The chain couples TRBV27 to TRBJ1-1, with 9 positions matching TRBD1. V was clipped by 10 bases and J by 5 bases; unmatched bases: 14. This CDR3 spans 15 amino acids. CDR1 and CDR2 from the germline V gene are MNHEY and SMNVEV (reference sequence). The CDR3 DNA sequence: TGTGCCACCCAACTACAGGGGGCATTGAGAACTGAAGCTTTCTTT. Amino acid sequence: CATQLQGALRTEAFF.

This clonotype showed up many times. This chain uses TRBV20-1 with TRBJ2-7, with 10 bases that match TRBD1. J gave up 5 bases and V 7 bases, and 14 bases lay outside the gene matches. Germline CDR1 reads DFQATT; CDR2 reads SNEGSKA (reference sequence). This CDR3 is built from 15 residues. Here the CDR3 reads CSVENADRGLNEQYF. The CDR3 coding sequence is TGCAGTGTCGAAAATGCCGACAGGGGGCTGAACGAGCAGTACTTC.

This clonotype appeared many times. The J gene is TRBJ2-7, the V gene TRBV5-6; tentative D call: TRBD1 (6 bases). Germline V lookup: CDR1 SGHDT, CDR2 YYEEEE. The CDR3 is made up of 14 amino acids. The ends were cut back, 6 bases at V and 0 bases at J, with 13 bases in the middle. The chain's CDR3 is CASTHTGSSYEQYF. The CDR3 DNA follows: TGTGCCAGCACTCATACAGGGAGCTCCTACGAGCAGTACTTC.

This clonotype has ten or more counts. The gene calls are TRBV5-1 and TRBJ1-6; 9 bases line up with TRBD1. Unmatched junction bases numbered 5, after V lost 0 bases and J lost 7 bases. Germline-derived CDR1 and CDR2 are SGHRS and YFSETQ. The CDR3 consists of 16 residues. CDR3 bases: TGCGCCAGCAGCTTGGAAGTACAGGGGGCAAATTCACCCCTCCACTTT. Its translation is CASSLEVQGANSPLHF.

This clonotype was seen at least ten times. A much larger clone differs by one base, so this may be a read error. V usage is TRBV5-1 and J usage is TRBJ1-6; 7 bases agree with TRBD1. Germline CDR1 and CDR2: SGHRS and YFSETQ. The CDR3 spans 14 residues. V dropped 2 bases and J dropped 6; count of bases not matched to a gene: 2. CDR3 sequence: CASSFTGVNSPLHF. The CDR3 DNA sequence: TGCGCCAGCAGCTTTACAGGGGTTAATTCACCCCTCCACTTT.

This clonotype has ten or more counts. The rearrangement uses TRBV15 and TRBJ2-5, with 7 bases aligning to TRBD1. J lost 1 base, V lost 0 bases, and 5 bases had no gene match. The CDR3 length is 16 residues. Germline CDR1 and CDR2: LNHNV and YYDKDF (reference sequence). The CDR3 loop reads CATSREDRVIQETQYF. CDR3 nucleotides: TGTGCCACCAGCAGAGAAGACAGGGTGATCCAAGAGACCCAGTACTTC.

This clonotype was counted ten times or more. The chain recombines TRBV5-1 with TRBJ1-6; 7 nucleotides match TRBD1. CDR1 SGHRS and CDR2 YFSETQ come from the germline V gene. Trimming at V came to 4 bases and at J to 8 bases, leaving 12 bases not matched to a gene. This CDR3 has 16 amino acids. The CDR3 sequence: CASSLTGDGGDSPLHF. The CDR3 nucleotides read TGCGCCAGCAGCCTTACAGGGGACGGAGGCGATTCACCCCTCCACTTT. The whole variable domain, remainder taken from reference TRBV5-1 and TRBJ1-6, is KAGVTQTPRYLIKTRGQQVTLSCSPISGHRSVSWYQQTPGQGLQFLFEYFSETQRNKGNFPGRFSGRQFSNSRSEMNVSTLELGDSALYLCASSLTGDGGDSPLHFGNGTRLTVT.

Many counts were recorded for this clonotype. The V gene is TRBV15, the J gene TRBJ1-2; no clear D gene. V was trimmed by 0 bases and J by 6 bases, leaving 14 bases between them. The germline CDR1 and CDR2 sequences are LNHNV and YYDKDF (reference sequence). CDR3 length: 15 amino acids. The CDR3 here is CATSRDLGNSNGYTF. The CDR3 DNA reads TGTGCCACCAGCAGAGATCTGGGGAACTCGAATGGCTACACCTTC.

This clonotype was counted ten times or more. The chain recombines TRBV5-1 with TRBJ2-5, with D unresolved. Germline lookup yields CDR1 SGHRS and CDR2 YFSETQ. Trimming shortened V by 2 bases and J by 5 bases, and 7 bases separated the two germline ends. The CDR3 is 12 residues long. The CDR3 DNA is TGCGCCAGCAGCTTTTTTGGTGAGACCCAGTACTTC. Translation gives CASSFFGETQYF.

The sample holds many counts of this clonotype. The chain joins TRBV20-1 to TRBJ1-6, with 12 nucleotides matching TRBD1. The V gene end was trimmed by 6 bases and the J gene end by 0 bases; junction bases not matched to a gene: 9. The CDR3 runs 18 residues. Germline loops: CDR1 DFQATT, CDR2 SNEGSKA (reference sequence). CDR3 protein: CSAPGTGGPSSYNSPLHF. CDR3 DNA: TGCAGTGCCCCAGGGACAGGGGGCCCTAGCTCCTATAATTCACCCCTCCACTTT.

This clonotype was detected many times. The genes are TRBV11-2 and TRBJ2-6, with no clear D. CDR3 length: 14 amino acids. Germline V gives CDR1 SGHAT, CDR2 FQNNGV. Trimming removed 4 bases from V and 0 bases from J, with 4 bases in between. This CDR3 is CASSSISGANVLTF. In nucleotides, the CDR3 is TGTGCCAGCAGCTCGATCTCTGGGGCCAACGTCCTGACTTTC.

This clonotype was recorded many times. The J gene is TRBJ2-7, the V gene TRBV20-1, with 11 positions matching TRBD1. The V and J ends lost 2 bases and 0 bases, in that order; junction bases with no gene match: 12. Germline-derived CDR1 and CDR2 are DFQATT and SNEGSKA (reference sequence). The CDR3 length is 18 residues. In DNA form, the CDR3 reads TGCAGTGCTAGATCCATCCTTGGGACAGGGGGTCACTCCTACGAGCAGTACTTC. Translation gives CSARSILGTGGHSYEQYF.

This clonotype has at least ten counts. The chain carries TRBV5-1 and TRBJ2-7, with 14 bases matching TRBD2. Germline CDR1 reads SGHRS; CDR2 reads YFSETQ. The CDR3 is 17 amino acids. V was clipped by 4 bases and J by 1 base; unmatched bases: 7. In nucleotides, the CDR3 is TGCGCCAGCAGCCATAGGACTAGCGGGGGGTCTTCCTACGAGCAGTACTTC. Protein sequence: CASSHRTSGGSSYEQYF.

In its sample, this clonotype was seen many times. This chain links TRBV4-1 with TRBJ1-1; D is ambiguous. The CDR3 is made up of 13 amino acids. Per germline, CDR1 MGHRA and CDR2 YSYEKL. The germline V and J ends were trimmed by 1 base and 7 bases, with 10 bases remaining between them. The CDR3 nucleotides are TGCGCCAGCAGCCAAGCATTGGGGATTGAAGCTTTCTTT. It yields the protein CASSQALGIEAFF.

This clonotype showed up many times. CDR3: CASTPGGGVGQPQHF. As DNA, the CDR3 is TGTGCCAGCACCCCGGGAGGGGGGGTTGGTCAGCCCCAGCATTTT. This chain connects TRBV6-5 to TRBJ1-5; weak D call: TRBD1 (6 bases). The germline gives CDR1 MNHEY, CDR2 SVGAGI. V was trimmed by 7 bases and J by 6 bases, leaving 19 bases between them. The CDR3 loop spans 15 amino acids.

This clonotype was recorded many times. V is TRBV5-1 and J is TRBJ1-2; 7 nucleotides agree with TRBD1. The CDR3 sequence is 15 residues long. The V segment lost 7 bases and the J segment 1 base; nucleotides outside the gene matches: 10. CDR1 SGHRS and CDR2 YFSETQ come from the germline V gene. This chain's CDR3 is CASRLTTGINYGYTF. The DNA for the CDR3 is TGCGCCAGCCGACTTACGACAGGGATTAACTATGGCTACACCTTC. Variable domain in full (rest from reference TRBV5-1 and TRBJ1-2): KAGVTQTPRYLIKTRGQQVTLSCSPISGHRSVSWYQQTPGQGLQFLFEYFSETQRNKGNFPGRFSGRQFSNSRSEMNVSTLELGDSALYLCASRLTTGINYGYTFGSGTRLTVV.